Listed below are T cell receptor beta chains from one sample, sequenced in a study of cytomegalovirus exposure and HLA in healthy donors. Here immunoSEQ multiplex PCR was the method, and the copy in TCRdb shows in-frame clones only, minus some. The top ten clones hold around 2.6% of a sample with 120,000 to 150,000 clones, over 75% of them seen once. The sequenced sample was PBMCs. These receptors all stem from a male donor in good health and CMV-seronegative. Each CDR3 is given with its conserved first and last residue. Not all rows give a size; the values are once, few, many and, for expanded clones, a class.

v_call	j_call	clone_size	cdr3_aa
TRBV6-6	TRBJ2-3	.	CASSYSAGPDTQYF
TRBV5-1	TRBJ2-2	.	CASSRTSGTTNTGELFF
TRBV5-1	TRBJ2-1	few	CASSALGGESYNEQFF
TRBV6-5	TRBJ1-6	.	CASSYMGLGNNSPLHF
TRBV29-1	TRBJ2-3	.	CSASSGSGPDTQYF
TRBV12-5	TRBJ1-1	.	CASGLTTGGMNTEAFF
TRBV6-5	TRBJ1-1	few	CASSYAEGENTEAFF
TRBV5-1	TRBJ2-7	.	CASSWGGSGPYEQYF
TRBV4-3	TRBJ2-7	.	CASSPGTGTYEQYF
TRBV2	TRBJ2-3	.	CASTGQGMSSDTQYF
TRBV6-1	TRBJ1-3	.	CASSEQAAEGNTIYF
TRBV4-3	TRBJ2-3	.	CASSQGTGSADTQYF
TRBV4-3	TRBJ2-3	.	CASSQPTSGSTDTQYF
TRBV2	TRBJ2-1	.	CATITRDNEQFF
TRBV6-4	TRBJ2-3	.	CASSSTGTSGTDTQYF
TRBV28	TRBJ1-5	.	CASSQDRVNQPQHF
TRBV7-3	TRBJ1-1	.	CASSEHLRTEAFF
TRBV13	TRBJ2-1	.	CASSLEGGTRGNNEQFF
TRBV15	TRBJ2-3	.	CATSRPRDTQYF
TRBV27	.	few	CASSSNYRDEQYF
TRBV5-6	TRBJ1-2	.	CASSLWARGADLGGYTF
TRBV5-6	TRBJ1-1	.	CASSFRGPMNTEAFF
TRBV7-9	TRBJ2-1	once	CASSFSGSPDNEQFF
TRBV9	TRBJ1-3	.	CASSPGLLGSGNTIYF
TRBV19	TRBJ1-1	.	CASSRQYLNTEAFF
TRBV4-1	TRBJ2-5	.	CASSPLWRGETQYF
TRBV2	TRBJ1-6	.	CASSEALAYNSPLHF
TRBV5-1	TRBJ2-4	.	CASSTSDRGNIQYF
TRBV6-5	TRBJ2-6	.	CASSYITGANVLTF
TRBV7-9	TRBJ2-1	once	CARNPLTGAGNYNEQFF
TRBV27	TRBJ2-7	.	CASSLRGATYEQYF
TRBV7-3	TRBJ2-5	.	CASSPPGNGGHKETQYF
TRBV19	TRBJ2-7	.	CASSILPGLSPYEQYF
TRBV19	TRBJ1-5	.	CASSIGLGANNQPQHF
TRBV5-6	TRBJ2-7	.	CASSSFSYEQYF
TRBV11-2	TRBJ2-5	.	CASSLRGTLRETQYF
TRBV7-6	TRBJ2-3	.	CASSLGQPPPDTQYF
TRBV10-1	TRBJ2-1	.	CASSDWTSGRHNEQFF
TRBV6-5	TRBJ1-4	.	CASRRTGVGEKLFF
TRBV5-6	TRBJ2-7	.	CASSSRDLNSYEQYF
TRBV6-4	TRBJ2-1	.	CASSDSAGARNEQFF
TRBV6-5	TRBJ2-3	once	CASRNPFITDTQYF
TRBV4-1	TRBJ2-5	.	CASSQVFLAGLQETQYF
TRBV9	TRBJ2-7	.	CASSVDGRDYEQYF
TRBV28	TRBJ2-3	few	CASSPGLPTDTQYF